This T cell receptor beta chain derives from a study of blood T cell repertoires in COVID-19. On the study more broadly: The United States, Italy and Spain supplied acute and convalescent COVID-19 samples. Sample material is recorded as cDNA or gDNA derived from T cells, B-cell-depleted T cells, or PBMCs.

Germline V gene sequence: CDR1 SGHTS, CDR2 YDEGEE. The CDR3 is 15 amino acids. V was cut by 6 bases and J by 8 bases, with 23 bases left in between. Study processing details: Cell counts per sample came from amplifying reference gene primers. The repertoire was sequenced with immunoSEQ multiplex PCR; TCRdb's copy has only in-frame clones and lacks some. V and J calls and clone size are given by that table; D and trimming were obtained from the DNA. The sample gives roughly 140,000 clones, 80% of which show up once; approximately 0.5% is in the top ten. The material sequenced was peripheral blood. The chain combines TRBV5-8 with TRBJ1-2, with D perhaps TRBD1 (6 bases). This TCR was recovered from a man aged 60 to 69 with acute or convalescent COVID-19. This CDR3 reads CASTISRRGRRGYTF. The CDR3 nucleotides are TGTGCCAGCACCATCTCTCGCAGGGGAAGGCGCGGCTACACCTTC.